The sequence of this TCR beta chain was determined in a study of response to subunit inactivated influenza vaccine (dated by TCRdb to 2016 to 2018). For the wider study: To follow how T cells responded to a trivalent subunit inactivated influenza vaccine, the researchers relied on deep quantitative profiling of the T cell receptor repertoire. The paper as a whole reports these results and caveats: The authors proposed that each seasonal influenza vaccination may bring in only a limited number of new T cells.

The CDR3 has 15 amino acids, counting the end cysteine and phenylalanine. Only the CDR3 DNA stays, 45 bases, in frame from base 1. V drops 3 bases and J drops 3 bases, leaving 17 bases in between. For CDR1 and CDR2, the germline V gene (reference sequence) lists DFQATT and SNEGSKA. The library was produced with RT-PCR. The data were produced on an Illumina HiSeq 2500. TCRdb trimmed the raw reads at Q25, called clones with MiXCR and kept productive beta chains. One record per CDR3 amino acid sequence lists the most common genes and DNA. Within this sample are more than 150,000 distinct CDR3 sequences, with about 10% of them counted one time only. The ten largest make up roughly 33% of the sample. This clonotype was detected many times. Its antigen is currently not known. One base away there is no much larger clone; base qualities are not given.

The material was CD8+ T cells sorted from PBMCs, obtained 23 months after vaccination. Here the chain combines TRBV20-1 and TRBJ2-5; TRBD2 could be the D gene, as 5 bases match. This TCR was recovered from a man aged 45 to 75 who received an inactivated influenza vaccine. Donor details come from another sample of the same person, matched by shared clones. CDR3 reads: CSARLNLAVKETQYF. The nucleotides read TGCAGTGCTAGGCTAAATCTAGCAGTTAAAGAGACCCAGTACTTC.